This TCR beta chain was sequenced for a study of vaccination effects on CD4 cells after COVID-19. Study in general: Expansion with viral peptide pools was applied to antigen-specific CD4+ T cells by the ViraFEST assay prior to sequencing.

When less than 12 days of culture had elapsed, CD4+ T cells were isolated. None of these healthy vaccinees had been infected with SARS-CoV-2 before vaccination. Study-wide results and limits: Cross-reactivity with common cold coronaviruses was shown by only 1 of 255 vaccine-induced clones in healthy vaccinees. In the late period after vaccination, infection- and vaccine-induced clones contracted markedly.

Repertoires were generated with immunoSEQ multiplex PCR, while TCRdb's copy carries only in-frame clones and drops some. The sample carries tens of thousands of clones, 68% recorded once. This clone appeared once. Its antigen is not identified. Trimming pared 4 bases from V and 0 bases from J, leaving 14 bases between. The CDR3 is made up of 16 amino acids. In germline, CDR1 is SEHNR, CDR2 FQNEAQ (reference sequence). This sequence joins TRBV7-9 and TRBJ2-3; D may be TRBD2 (6 bases). This TCR derives from a human donor who received a COVID-19 vaccine. The sequencing here drew on CD4+ T cells from PBMCs cultured without peptide, taken before COVID-19 vaccination. DNA of the CDR3: TGTGCCAGCAGCTCCCTCAGCGGGTCAAGCACAGATACGCAGTATTTT. The encoded protein is CASSSLSGSSTDTQYF. The full variable domain, its missing parts supplied by reference TRBV7-9 and TRBJ2-3, is DTGVSQNPRHKITKRGQNVTFRCDPISEHNRLYWYRQTLGQGPEFLTYFQNEAQLEKSRLLSDRFSAERPKGSFSTLEIQRTEQGDSAMYLCASSSLSGSSTDTQYFGPGTRLTVL.